This note documents a single TCR beta chain sequence. CDR3 length: 15 amino acids. Germline assignment: CDR1 SGHRS and CDR2 YFSETQ. Trimming took off 2 bases at V and 4 bases at J, with 15 bases between the two ends. This entry belongs to a study of blood T cell repertoires in COVID-19. Study processing details: Quantification of nucleated cells was approximated via reference gene primer amplification. Sequencing was performed with immunoSEQ multiplex PCR; in TCRdb, only in-frame clones are kept and a portion is missing. The V and J calls and the clone size are those of that table, but D and trimming were determined from the DNA. The sample includes roughly 100,000 clones, more than 80% of them seen just once.

The receptor was derived from a woman aged 70-85 years with acute or convalescent COVID-19. The sample taken for sequencing was peripheral blood. The chain uses TRBV5-1 and TRBJ1-1; the D is unclear. The CDR3 sequence: CASSFQPPPGTEAFF. CDR3 sequence (DNA): TGCGCCAGCAGCTTCCAACCCCCGCCGGGCACTGAAGCTTTCTTT.